The clone carrying this TCR beta chain came up once. TCRdb keeps only in-frame clones here, not all; method: immunoSEQ multiplex PCR. The sample lists some 130,000 clones, 70% to 80% seen once, with approximately 11% in the top ten. The data are from a study of blood T cell repertoires in COVID-19. With V trimmed by 4 bases and J by 5 bases, 6 bases remained unmatched. Germline CDR1 SGHRS, CDR2 YFSETQ. The CDR3 has 15 residues. This TCR derives from a man between 60 and 70 years old who had recovered from COVID-19. Material for sequencing was peripheral blood. The chain links TRBV5-1 to TRBJ2-3; 11 nucleotides match TRBD2. CDR3 residues: CASSPGTSGRDTQYF. The CDR3 DNA sequence: TGCGCCAGCAGCCCCGGGACTAGCGGTAGAGATACGCAGTATTTT.